The present T cell receptor beta chain was sequenced within a study of T cells after yellow fever vaccination. TCRdb passed the 5' RACE reads through MiXCR, listing each CDR3 protein once. The data hold hundreds of thousands of distinct CDR3 sequences, with 8% to 10% observed a single time. The germline V gene has CDR1 SGHTA and CDR2 FQGNSA. V dropped 1 base and J dropped 3 bases, with 13 bases sitting between them. The CDR3 length is 16 residues. The V and J genes are TRBV7-2 and TRBJ2-1, with no clear D. Sample: PBMCs, taken on the day of the first yellow fever vaccination. The sequence came from a man aged 18 to 29 who received the YFV17D yellow fever vaccine. The CDR3 nucleotides are TGTGCCAGCAGCTTAGGTCCCGTGGCGCTCTACAATGAGCAGTTCTTC. It translates to CASSLGPVALYNEQFF.